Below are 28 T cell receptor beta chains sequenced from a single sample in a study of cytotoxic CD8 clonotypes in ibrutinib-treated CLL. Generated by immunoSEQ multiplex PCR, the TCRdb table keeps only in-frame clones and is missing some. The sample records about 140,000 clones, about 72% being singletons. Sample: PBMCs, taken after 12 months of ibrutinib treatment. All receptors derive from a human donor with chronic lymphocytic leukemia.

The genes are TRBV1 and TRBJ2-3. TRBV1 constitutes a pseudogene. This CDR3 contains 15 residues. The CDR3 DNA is TGCACCAGCAGCCAAGATCCAACGAACACAGATACGCAGTATTTT. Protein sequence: CTSSQDPTNTDTQYF.

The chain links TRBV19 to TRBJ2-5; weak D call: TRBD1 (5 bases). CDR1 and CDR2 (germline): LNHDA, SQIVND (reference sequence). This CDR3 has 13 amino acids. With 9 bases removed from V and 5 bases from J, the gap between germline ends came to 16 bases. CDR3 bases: TGTGCCAGCACCGCATGGGGCGGCGAGACCCAGTACTTC. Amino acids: CASTAWGGETQYF.

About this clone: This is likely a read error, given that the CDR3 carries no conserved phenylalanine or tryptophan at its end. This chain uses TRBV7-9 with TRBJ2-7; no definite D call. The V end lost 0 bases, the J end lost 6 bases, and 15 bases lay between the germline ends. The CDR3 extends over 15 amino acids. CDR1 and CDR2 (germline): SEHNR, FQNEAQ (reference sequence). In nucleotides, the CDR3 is TGTGCCAGCAGCTTAGCGGAGCCCTGGATATCCGAGCAGTACCTC. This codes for CASSLAEPWISEQYL.

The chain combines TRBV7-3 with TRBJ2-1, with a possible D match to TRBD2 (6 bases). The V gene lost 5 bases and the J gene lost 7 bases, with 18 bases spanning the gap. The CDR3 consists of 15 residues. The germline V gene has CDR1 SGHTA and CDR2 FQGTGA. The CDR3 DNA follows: TGTGCCAGCAGCCCCGCGGGTAGCGGTAGGAATGAGCAGTTCTTC. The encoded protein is CASSPAGSGRNEQFF.

CDR3 DNA: TGTGCCAGCAGTATTAGCCGACAGGTAGCCAAAAACATTCAGTACTTC. Translating gives CASSISRQVAKNIQYF. The chain is built from TRBV27 and TRBJ2-4; TRBD1 is a possible D gene (6 bases). Germline V gives CDR1 MNHEY, CDR2 SMNVEV (reference sequence). This CDR3 comprises 16 residues. V was pared by 5 bases and J by 0 bases, with 14 bases between.

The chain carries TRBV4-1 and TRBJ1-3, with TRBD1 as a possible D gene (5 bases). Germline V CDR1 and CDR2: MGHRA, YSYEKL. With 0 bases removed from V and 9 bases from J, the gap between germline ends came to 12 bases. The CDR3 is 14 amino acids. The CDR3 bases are TGCGCCAGCAGCCAAGAGTCAGGGTCAGGCACCATATATTTT. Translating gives CASSQESGSGTIYF.

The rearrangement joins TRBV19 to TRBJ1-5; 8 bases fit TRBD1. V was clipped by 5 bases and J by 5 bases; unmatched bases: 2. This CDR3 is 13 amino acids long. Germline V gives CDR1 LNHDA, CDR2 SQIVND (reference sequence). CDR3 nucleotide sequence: TGTGCCAGTAGTCCGACAGGGGATCAGCCCCAGCATTTT. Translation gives CASSPTGDQPQHF.

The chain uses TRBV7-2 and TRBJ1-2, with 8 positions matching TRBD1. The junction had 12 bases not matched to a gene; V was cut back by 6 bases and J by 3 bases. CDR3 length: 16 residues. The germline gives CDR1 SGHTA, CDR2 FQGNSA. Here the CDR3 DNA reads TGTGCCAGCAGTGCCGCAGGGGGCGCTTGGTACTATGGCTACACCTTC. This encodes CASSAAGGAWYYGYTF.

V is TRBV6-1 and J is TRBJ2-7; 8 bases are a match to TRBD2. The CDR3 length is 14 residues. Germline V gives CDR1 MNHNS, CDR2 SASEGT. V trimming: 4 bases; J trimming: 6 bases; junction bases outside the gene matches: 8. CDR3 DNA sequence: TGTGCCAGCAGTGTTGAGTTACTAGCGGTCGAGCAGTACTTC. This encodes CASSVELLAVEQYF.

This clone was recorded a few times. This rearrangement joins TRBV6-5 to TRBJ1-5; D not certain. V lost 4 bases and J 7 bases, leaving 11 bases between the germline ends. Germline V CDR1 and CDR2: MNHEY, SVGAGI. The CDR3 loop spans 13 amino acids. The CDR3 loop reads CASSSGNGQPQHF. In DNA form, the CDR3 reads TGTGCCAGCAGTTCGGGTAACGGGCAGCCCCAGCATTTT.

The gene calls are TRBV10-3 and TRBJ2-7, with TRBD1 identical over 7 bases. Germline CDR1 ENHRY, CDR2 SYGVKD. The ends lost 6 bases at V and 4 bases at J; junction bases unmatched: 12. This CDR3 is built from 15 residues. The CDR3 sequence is CAISEDRSRDYEQYF. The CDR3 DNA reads TGTGCCATCAGCGAGGACAGGTCGAGGGATTACGAGCAGTACTTC.

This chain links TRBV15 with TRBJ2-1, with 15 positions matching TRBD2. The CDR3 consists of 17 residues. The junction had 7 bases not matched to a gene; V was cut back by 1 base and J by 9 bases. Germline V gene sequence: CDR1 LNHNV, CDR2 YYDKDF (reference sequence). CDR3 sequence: CATSRAGLAGGEFEQFF. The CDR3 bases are TGTGCCACCAGCAGAGCCGGACTAGCGGGAGGGGAATTTGAGCAGTTCTTC.

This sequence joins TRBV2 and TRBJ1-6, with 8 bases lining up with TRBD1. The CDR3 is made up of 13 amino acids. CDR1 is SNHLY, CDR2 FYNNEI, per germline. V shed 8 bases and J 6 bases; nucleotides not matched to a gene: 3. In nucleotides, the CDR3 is TGTGCCAGCTCTGGACAGGGTAATTCACCCCTCCACTTT. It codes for CASSGQGNSPLHF. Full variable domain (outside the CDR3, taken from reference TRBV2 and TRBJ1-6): EPEVTQTPSHQVTQMGQEVILRCVPISNHLYFYWYRQILGQKVEFLVSFYNNEISEKSEIFDDQFSVERPDGSNFTLKIRSTKLEDSAMYFCASSGQGNSPLHFGNGTRLTVT.

The CDR3 reads CASSQVSGSYEQYF. CDR3 nucleotides: TGCGCCAGCAGCCAAGTTTCCGGTTCCTACGAGCAGTACTTC. The V call is TRBV4-1, the J call TRBJ2-7; D ambiguous. The CDR3 spans 14 residues. V shed 1 base and J shed 1 base, with 8 bases lying between them. The germline gives CDR1 MGHRA, CDR2 YSYEKL.

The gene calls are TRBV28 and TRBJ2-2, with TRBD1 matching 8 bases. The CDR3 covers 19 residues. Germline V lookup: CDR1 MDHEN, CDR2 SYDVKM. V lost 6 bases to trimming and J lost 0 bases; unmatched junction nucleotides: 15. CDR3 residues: CASRSDGRGPNPNTGELFF. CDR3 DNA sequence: TGTGCCAGCAGGTCAGACGGCAGGGGGCCCAATCCGAACACCGGGGAGCTGTTTTTT.

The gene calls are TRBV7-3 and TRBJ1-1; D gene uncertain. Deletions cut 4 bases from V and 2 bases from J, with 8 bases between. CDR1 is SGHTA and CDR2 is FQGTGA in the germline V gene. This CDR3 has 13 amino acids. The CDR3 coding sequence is TGTGCCAGCAGCTCCGGTCCTAACACTGAAGCTTTCTTT. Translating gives CASSSGPNTEAFF.

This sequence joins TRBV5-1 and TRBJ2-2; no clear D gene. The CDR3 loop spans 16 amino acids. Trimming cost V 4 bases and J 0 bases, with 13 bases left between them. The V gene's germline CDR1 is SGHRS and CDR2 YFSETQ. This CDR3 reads CASSAAPLANTGELFF. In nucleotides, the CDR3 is TGCGCCAGCAGCGCGGCGCCTCTCGCGAACACCGGGGAGCTGTTTTTT.

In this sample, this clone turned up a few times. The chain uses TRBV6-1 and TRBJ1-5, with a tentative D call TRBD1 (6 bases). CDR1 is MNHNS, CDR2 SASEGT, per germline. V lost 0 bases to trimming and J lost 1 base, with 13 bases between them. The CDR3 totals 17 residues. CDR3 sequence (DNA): TGTGCCAGCAGTGAAGCCACCAGGGGAGGAAGCAATCAGCCCCAGCATTTT. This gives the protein CASSEATRGGSNQPQHF.

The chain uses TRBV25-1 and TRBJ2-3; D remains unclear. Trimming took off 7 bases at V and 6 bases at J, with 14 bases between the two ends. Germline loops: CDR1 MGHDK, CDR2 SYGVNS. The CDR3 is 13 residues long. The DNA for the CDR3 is TGTGCCAGCATGCCGGTAGGATATGATACGCAGTATTTT. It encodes CASMPVGYDTQYF.

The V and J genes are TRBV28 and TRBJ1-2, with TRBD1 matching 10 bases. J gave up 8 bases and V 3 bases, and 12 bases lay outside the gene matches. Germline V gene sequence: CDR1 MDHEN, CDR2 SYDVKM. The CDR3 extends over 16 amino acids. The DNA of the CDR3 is TGTGCCAGCAGTTTGTTGGACAGGGGGATAACTATCGGCTACACCTTC. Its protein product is CASSLLDRGITIGYTF.

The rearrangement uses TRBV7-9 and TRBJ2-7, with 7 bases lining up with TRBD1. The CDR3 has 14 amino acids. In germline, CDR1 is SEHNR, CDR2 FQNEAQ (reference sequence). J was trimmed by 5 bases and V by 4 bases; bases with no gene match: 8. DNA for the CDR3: TGTGCCAGCAGCTATACCGGGACAGCCAACGAGCAGTACTTC. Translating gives CASSYTGTANEQYF.

The CDR3 coding sequence is TGCGCCAGCAGCCAAGAAGTGGGAGGGGTTGGTTACGAGCAGTACTTC. It codes for CASSQEVGGVGYEQYF. This chain joins TRBV4-3 and TRBJ2-7; the match to TRBD2 covers 7 bases. CDR1 is LGHNA, CDR2 YSLEER, per germline. The length of the CDR3 is 16 residues. The junction had 9 bases not matched to a gene; V was cut back by 0 bases and J by 4 bases.

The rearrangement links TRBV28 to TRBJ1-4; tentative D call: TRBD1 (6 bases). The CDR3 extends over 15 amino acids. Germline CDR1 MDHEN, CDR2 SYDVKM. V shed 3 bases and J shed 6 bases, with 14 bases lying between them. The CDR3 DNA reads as TGTGCCAGCAGTTTGACGGGGGGCAGGTATGAAAAACTGTTTTTT. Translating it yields CASSLTGGRYEKLFF.

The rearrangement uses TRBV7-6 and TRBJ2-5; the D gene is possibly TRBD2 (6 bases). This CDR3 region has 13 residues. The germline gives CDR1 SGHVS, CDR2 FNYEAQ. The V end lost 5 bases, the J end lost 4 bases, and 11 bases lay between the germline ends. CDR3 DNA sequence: TGTGCCAGCAGCCGACTAGTTCGAGAGACCCAGTACTTC. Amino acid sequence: CASSRLVRETQYF.

CDR3 sequence reads: CAIKRRTGTGGYNEQFF. In DNA, the CDR3 is TGTGCCATCAAGAGAAGAACCGGGACAGGGGGCTACAATGAGCAGTTCTTC. The chain is built from TRBV10-3 and TRBJ2-1; 11 nucleotides match TRBD1. Germline CDR1 is ENHRY and CDR2 is SYGVKD. The ends lost 7 bases at V and 3 bases at J; junction bases unmatched: 11. This CDR3 has 17 residues.

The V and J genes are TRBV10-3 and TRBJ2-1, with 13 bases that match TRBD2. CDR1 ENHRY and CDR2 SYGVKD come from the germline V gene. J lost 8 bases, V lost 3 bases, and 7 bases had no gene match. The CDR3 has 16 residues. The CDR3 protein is CAISEGLAGAGDEQFF. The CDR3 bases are TGTGCCATCAGTGAAGGACTAGCGGGAGCGGGGGATGAGCAGTTCTTC.

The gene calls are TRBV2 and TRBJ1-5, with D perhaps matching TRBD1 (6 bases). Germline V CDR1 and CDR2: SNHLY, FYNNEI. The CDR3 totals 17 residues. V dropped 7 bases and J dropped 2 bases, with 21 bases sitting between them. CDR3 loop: CASKSPTGPRGNQPQHF. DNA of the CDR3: TGTGCCAGCAAAAGCCCTACAGGGCCTAGGGGCAATCAGCCCCAGCATTTT.

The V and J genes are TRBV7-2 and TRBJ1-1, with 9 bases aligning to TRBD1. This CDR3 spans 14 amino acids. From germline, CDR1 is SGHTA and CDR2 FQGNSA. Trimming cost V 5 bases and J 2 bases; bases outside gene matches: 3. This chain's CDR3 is CASSLQGANTEAFF. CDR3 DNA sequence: TGTGCCAGCAGCCTACAGGGGGCTAACACTGAAGCTTTCTTT.